The 28 T cell receptor beta chains below come from one sample, sequenced in a study of cytomegalovirus exposure and HLA in healthy donors. A multiplex PCR was run with 60 Vbeta primers and 13 Jbeta primers. Some clones are missing from TCRdb's copy, which holds only in-frame ones; the method was immunoSEQ multiplex PCR. This sample yields 120,000 to 150,000 clones, of which 80% are seen a single time; less than 3.5% belongs to the top ten. The sequenced material came from PBMCs. The receptor set was obtained from a woman aged 25-40 years in good health and CMV-seronegative.

J is TRBJ2-5 and V is TRBV6-1; the match to TRBD2 covers 9 bases. The end of the DNA fits TRBJ2-7 better, so the J call may be wrong. CDR1 is MNHNS, CDR2 SASEGT, per germline. This CDR3 is 12 amino acids long. DNA of the CDR3: TGTGCCAGCAGTCAACTAGCGGGCGAGCAGTACTTC. This sequence encodes CASSQLAGEQYF.

V usage is TRBV28 and J usage is TRBJ1-5; 7 bases fit TRBD1. The CDR3 is made up of 17 amino acids. Germline CDR1 is MDHEN and CDR2 is SYDVKM. J was trimmed by 0 bases and V by 4 bases; bases with no gene match: 9. CDR3 in DNA: TGTGCCAGCAGTTCGGACAGGCGATTTTTTAGCAATCAGCCCCAGCATTTT. Its protein is CASSSDRRFFSNQPQHF.

The chain joins TRBV5-1 to TRBJ1-4; 9 nucleotides align to TRBD1. Per germline, CDR1 SGHRS and CDR2 YFSETQ. J gave up 8 bases and V 2 bases, and 4 bases lay outside the gene matches. This CDR3 has 14 amino acids. The CDR3 coding sequence is TGCGCCAGCAGCTTACAGGGGGCGGCGGAAAAACTGTTTTTT. Its translation: CASSLQGAAEKLFF. Full variable domain (remainder filled in from reference TRBV5-1 and TRBJ1-4): KAGVTQTPRYLIKTRGQQVTLSCSPISGHRSVSWYQQTPGQGLQFLFEYFSETQRNKGNFPGRFSGRQFSNSRSEMNVSTLELGDSALYLCASSLQGAAEKLFFGSGTQLSVL.

The rearrangement uses TRBV2 and TRBJ2-2; TRBD1 is a possible D gene (5 bases). This CDR3 is 13 amino acids long. CDR1 SNHLY and CDR2 FYNNEI come from the germline V gene. V was pared by 5 bases and J by 15 bases, with 19 bases between. Written as DNA, the CDR3 is TGTGCCAGCAGTAGAGACAGTCCCGATTACTTGTTTTTT. This sequence encodes CASSRDSPDYLFF.

The chain joins TRBV7-2 to TRBJ2-5, with D possibly TRBD2 on 5 matching bases. This CDR3 contains 15 residues. The V gene lost 11 bases and the J gene lost 4 bases, with 23 bases spanning the gap. Germline V CDR1 and CDR2: SGHTA, FQGNSA. This chain's CDR3 is CAQKVDRSGRETQYF. CDR3 in DNA: TGTGCCCAAAAGGTGGATAGGTCTGGGAGAGAGACCCAGTACTTC.

The chain carries TRBV30 and TRBJ1-5, with TRBD1 as a possible D gene (6 bases). Germline V gene sequence: CDR1 GTSNPN, CDR2 SVGIG (reference sequence). Between the trimmed V and J ends, which lost 8 bases and 5 bases, there was a span of 13 bases. This CDR3 spans 12 amino acids. The CDR3 here is CALTEGDQPQHF. DNA of the CDR3: TGTGCCCTTACCGAGGGGGATCAGCCCCAGCATTTT.

The chain carries TRBV10-1 and TRBJ2-7; possibly TRBD1 for D (5 bases). The CDR3 extends over 13 amino acids. Trimming removed 4 bases at V and 3 bases at J, with 10 bases between. The germline gives CDR1 WNHNN, CDR2 SYGVQD (reference sequence). The CDR3, as DNA: TGCGCCAGCAGTGGGGCAGGGAACTACGAGCAGTACTTC. This gives the protein CASSGAGNYEQYF.

V is TRBV5-1 and J is TRBJ2-3; possibly TRBD2 for D (5 bases). The germline V and J ends were trimmed by 3 bases and 1 base, with 9 bases remaining between them. Germline V gene data show CDR1 as SGHRS and CDR2 as YFSETQ. This CDR3 contains 14 residues. The CDR3 spells CASSSGMGTDTQYF. The CDR3 nucleotides read TGCGCCAGCAGCTCCGGGATGGGCACAGATACGCAGTATTTT.

This clone occurred a few times. The V gene is TRBV6-1, the J gene TRBJ1-4; D not resolved. V lost 2 bases to trimming and J lost 4 bases, with 8 bases between them. Germline V gene data show CDR1 as MNHNS and CDR2 as SASEGT. The CDR3 is 14 residues long. The CDR3 DNA reads as TGTGCCAGCAGTGAAAGCAGGCGTAATGAAAAACTGTTTTTT. Its translation is CASSESRRNEKLFF.

This chain uses TRBV7-3 with TRBJ2-1; TRBD2 agrees at 14 bases. Germline V lookup: CDR1 SGHTA, CDR2 FQGTGA. The V and J ends lost 5 bases and 4 bases, in that order; junction bases with no gene match: 16. This CDR3 is built from 20 residues. In DNA, the CDR3 is TGTGCCAGCAGCCTACAGCCGAGGGGACTAGCGGGGGAGGAATACAATGAGCAGTTCTTC. It translates to CASSLQPRGLAGEEYNEQFF.

Worth noting for this clone: A read error may account for a junction end that differs from germline. The CDR3 region has the DNA TGTTCCAGCAGGACGCGGGGGAACACTGAAGCTTTCTTT. Encoded protein: CSSRTRGNTEAFF. The chain carries TRBV7-9 and TRBJ1-1; D unresolved. The CDR3 sequence is 13 residues long. CDR1 and CDR2 from the germline V gene are SEHNR and FQNEAQ (reference sequence).

Regarding this clone: One end of the junction does not line up with germline, which may come from a read error. V and J are TRBV11-2 and TRBJ2-1, with 9 bases that match TRBD2. CDR1 is SGHAT and CDR2 is FQNNGV in the germline V gene. This CDR3 region has 14 residues. The CDR3 sequence: CASRLAGAYNEQFF. CDR3 in DNA: TGTGCCAGCAGGTTAGCGGGGGCCTACAATGAGCAGTTCTTC.

V and J are TRBV5-1 and TRBJ2-6; 7 nucleotides align to TRBD1. CDR1 is SGHRS and CDR2 is YFSETQ in the germline V gene. The length of the CDR3 is 17 residues. The V gene end was trimmed by 0 bases and the J gene end by 0 bases; junction bases not matched to a gene: 3. CDR3 DNA sequence: TGCGCCAGCAGCTTGGTAGCAGGGGGCTCTGGGGCCAACGTCCTGACTTTC. This codes for CASSLVAGGSGANVLTF.

The chain links TRBV7-8 to TRBJ2-1; TRBD2 matches 9 bases. V gave up 4 bases and J gave up 7 bases; unmatched junction bases: 17. CDR1 and CDR2 (germline): SGHVS, FQNEAQ. The CDR3 runs to 18 residues. Here the CDR3 reads CASSSNLGGGRAVNEQFF. Here the CDR3 DNA reads TGTGCCAGCAGCTCGAACCTTGGTGGCGGGAGGGCCGTAAATGAGCAGTTCTTC. Variable domain in full (rest from reference TRBV7-8 and TRBJ2-1): GAGVSQSPRYKVAKRGQDVALRCDPISGHVSLFWYQQALGQGPEFLTYFQNEAQLDKSGLPSDRFFAERPEGSVSTLKIQRTQQEDSAVYLCASSSNLGGGRAVNEQFFGPGTRLTVL.

The CDR3 protein is CASSPLAPDTQYF. As DNA, the CDR3 is TGTGCCAGCAGCCCACTAGCTCCAGATACGCAGTATTTT. The chain carries TRBV7-9 and TRBJ2-3; possibly TRBD2 for D (6 bases). V lost 5 bases and J lost 4, with 10 bases in between. Germline assignment: CDR1 SEHNR and CDR2 FQNEAQ (reference sequence). The CDR3 contains 13 residues. The whole variable domain, filled in from reference TRBV7-9 and TRBJ2-3, reads DTGVSQNPRHKITKRGQNVTFRCDPISEHNRLYWYRQTLGQGPEFLTYFQNEAQLEKSRLLSDRFSAERPKGSFSTLEIQRTEQGDSAMYLCASSPLAPDTQYFGPGTRLTVL.

This clone showed up just once. V and J are TRBV19 and TRBJ2-3, with 12 bases fitting TRBD2. The CDR3 is 16 amino acids. Germline values: CDR1 LNHDA, CDR2 SQIVND (reference sequence). The V gene end was trimmed by 4 bases and the J gene end by 6 bases; junction bases not matched to a gene: 8. The CDR3: CASSKRTSGVGDTQYF. CDR3 sequence (DNA): TGTGCCAGTAGTAAACGGACTAGCGGGGTCGGGGATACGCAGTATTTT.

The V and J genes are TRBV27 and TRBJ1-2; weak D call: TRBD1 (5 bases). There are 16 residues in the CDR3. Trimming removed 6 bases at V and 5 bases at J, with 22 bases between. CDR1 MNHEY and CDR2 SMNVEV come from the germline V gene (reference sequence). CDR3 amino acids: CASSLWGVSTRYGYTF. CDR3 sequence (DNA): TGTGCCAGCAGCCTTTGGGGGGTATCGACCCGTTATGGCTACACCTTC.

This clone was observed a single time. The chain is built from TRBV19 and TRBJ2-3, with a tentative D call TRBD1 (6 bases). Trimming cost V 3 bases and J 3 bases, with 10 bases left between them. The CDR3 spans 14 residues. Germline V CDR1 and CDR2: LNHDA, SQIVND (reference sequence). This CDR3 reads CASSINRATDTQYF. The CDR3 DNA reads TGTGCCAGTAGTATTAACAGGGCTACAGATACGCAGTATTTT.

This clone was counted only a few times. CDR3 sequence (DNA): TGTGCCAGCAACAAACAGGGTTCTAACTATGGCTACACCTTC. Encoded protein: CASNKQGSNYGYTF. J is TRBJ1-2 and V is TRBV6-8; tentatively, D is TRBD1 (6 bases). The V end lost 7 bases, the J end lost 0 bases, and 12 bases lay between the germline ends. CDR1 is MNHGY and CDR2 is SAAAGT in the germline V gene. The CDR3 is made up of 14 amino acids.

CDR3 DNA sequence: TGTGCCAGCAGCGAGACAGGGGCTTCACCCCTCCACTTT. Residues: CASSETGASPLHF. V is TRBV2 and J is TRBJ1-6; 8 nucleotides agree with TRBD1. V lost 6 bases and J lost 9; bases outside the gene matches: 4. Germline V gene lookup returns CDR1 SNHLY and CDR2 FYNNEI. This CDR3 has 13 amino acids. The variable domain in full, completed from reference TRBV2 and TRBJ1-6, reads EPEVTQTPSHQVTQMGQEVILRCVPISNHLYFYWYRQILGQKVEFLVSFYNNEISEKSEIFDDQFSVERPDGSNFTLKIRSTKLEDSAMYFCASSETGASPLHFGNGTRLTVT.

The chain has TRBV11-3 and TRBJ2-7; possibly TRBD1 for D (6 bases). V gave up 3 bases and J gave up 4 bases, with 13 bases separating them. The CDR3 totals 14 residues. Germline V CDR1 and CDR2: SGHNT, YENEEA. CDR3 region: CASSLGQGRYEQYF. The CDR3 DNA follows: TGTGCCAGCAGCTTGGGGCAGGGGCGGTACGAGCAGTACTTC.

This chain joins TRBV30 and TRBJ1-2; no clear D gene. The ends were cut back, 5 bases at V and 4 bases at J, with 11 bases in the middle. From germline, CDR1 is GTSNPN and CDR2 SVGIG (reference sequence). This CDR3 has 12 amino acids. The CDR3 region has the DNA TGTGCCTGGGCGGTCAGTCTCTATGGCTACACCTTC. It translates to CAWAVSLYGYTF.

This chain connects TRBV6-1 to TRBJ1-2; 8 bases match TRBD1. J was trimmed by 8 bases and V by 8 bases; bases with no gene match: 16. CDR3 length: 15 residues. Germline-derived CDR1 and CDR2 are MNHNS and SASEGT. Here the CDR3 DNA reads TGTGCCAGCGTAAGAATTGGACAGGGTGTTTACGGCTACACCTTC. This encodes CASVRIGQGVYGYTF.

CDR3 bases: TGTGCCAGCACCGCCGTCCGGGACACCGGGGAGCTGTTTTTT. Protein sequence: CASTAVRDTGELFF. This rearrangement joins TRBV2 to TRBJ2-2; D unresolved. Germline values: CDR1 SNHLY, CDR2 FYNNEI. This CDR3 has 14 amino acids. V was clipped by 7 bases and J by 3 bases, with 12 bases between them.

The chain links TRBV4-1 to TRBJ1-2; 7 nucleotides align to TRBD1. J gave up 8 bases and V 0 bases, and 9 bases lay outside the gene matches. Germline-derived CDR1 and CDR2 are MGHRA and YSYEKL. The CDR3 is 15 amino acids. CDR3 residues: CASSQEYRDSLGYTF. Here the CDR3 DNA reads TGCGCCAGCAGCCAAGAATACCGGGACAGTCTGGGCTACACCTTC.

The chain couples TRBV2 to TRBJ2-7; 11 positions match TRBD2. In germline, CDR1 is SNHLY, CDR2 FYNNEI. This CDR3 has 16 amino acids. J was trimmed by 2 bases and V by 3 bases; bases with no gene match: 6. CDR3 protein: CASSDGGGLAAYEQYF. Here the CDR3 DNA reads TGTGCCAGCAGTGATGGTGGGGGACTAGCGGCCTACGAGCAGTACTTC.

This clone has more than one count but fewer than ten. The V and J genes are TRBV15 and TRBJ1-1, with TRBD1 identical over 7 bases. Trimming at V came to 2 bases and at J to 1 base, leaving 4 bases not matched to a gene. Germline lookup yields CDR1 LNHNV and CDR2 YYDKDF (reference sequence). The CDR3 runs to 15 residues. Here the CDR3 reads CATSRRTGSNTEAFF. CDR3 bases: TGTGCCACCAGCAGAAGGACAGGTTCGAACACTGAAGCTTTCTTT.

The gene calls are TRBV25-1 and TRBJ2-5, with a weak D call TRBD2 (5 bases). From germline, CDR1 is MGHDK and CDR2 SYGVNS. Trimming stripped 3 bases from V and 2 bases from J, with 16 bases between. This CDR3 spans 16 amino acids. The CDR3 DNA reads as TGTGCCAGCAGTGATTTGGTTTACGGGGTACAAGAGACCCAGTACTTC. It translates to CASSDLVYGVQETQYF. Supplemented by reference TRBV25-1 and TRBJ2-5, the full variable domain reads EADIYQTPRYLVIGTGKKITLECSQTMGHDKMYWYQQDPGMELHLIHYSYGVNSTEKGDLSSESTVSRIRTEHFPLTLESARPSHTSQYLCASSDLVYGVQETQYFGPGTRLLVL.